Each of the 20 T cell receptor beta chains below was sequenced from the same sample in a study of CD4 T cells in relation to SARS-CoV-2 and coronaviruses. The data were produced by immunoSEQ multiplex PCR, yet TCRdb's version contains in-frame clones alone and is incomplete. The table records about 37,000 clones, approximately 85% of them present only once. Sequencing input: memory CD4+ T cells from PBMCs. These receptors were collected from an adult with COVID-19.

This clone was counted between two and nine times. The gene calls are TRBV28 and TRBJ1-1; no firm D call. The CDR3 length is 13 residues. V shed 1 base and J shed 0 bases, with 3 bases lying between them. Germline V gene lookup returns CDR1 MDHEN and CDR2 SYDVKM. Written as DNA, the CDR3 is TGTGCCAGCAGTTTATCTGTGAACACTGAAGCTTTCTTT. Protein sequence: CASSLSVNTEAFF.

The chain uses TRBV7-9 and TRBJ2-4; D could derive from TRBD1 or TRBD2 (5 bases each). The CDR3 contains 12 residues. Germline V gives CDR1 SEHNR, CDR2 FQNEAQ (reference sequence). V lost 4 bases to trimming and J lost 8 bases, with 9 bases between them. CDR3: CASSWGRDIQYF. The CDR3 DNA sequence: TGTGCCAGCAGCTGGGGACGGGACATTCAGTACTTC.

The chain's CDR3 is CASSLVQNQETQYF. The CDR3, as DNA: TGTGCCAGCAGCTTGGTTCAGAACCAAGAGACCCAGTACTTC. The chain is built from TRBV5-8 and TRBJ2-5; no clear D gene. Germline V gene sequence: CDR1 SGHTS, CDR2 YDEGEE. This CDR3 is 14 amino acids long. Trimming left V 0 bases short and J 0 bases short, with 6 bases between.

The genes are TRBV19 and TRBJ2-7; 9 nucleotides match TRBD2. This CDR3 is 13 amino acids long. The germline gives CDR1 LNHDA, CDR2 SQIVND (reference sequence). V lost 8 bases to trimming and J lost 3 bases; unmatched junction nucleotides: 5. For the CDR3, the DNA is TGTGCCAGTTGCCCAGCGGGGGGCTACGAGCAGTACTTC. It yields the protein CASCPAGGYEQYF.

The chain employs TRBV27 and TRBJ2-7; D is unclear. Per the germline V gene, CDR1 is MNHEY and CDR2 is SMNVEV (reference sequence). The CDR3 loop spans 14 amino acids. Trimming stripped 2 bases from V and 1 base from J, with 9 bases between. The CDR3: CASSLLAGSYEQYF. DNA of the CDR3: TGTGCCAGCAGTTTACTGGCCGGGTCCTACGAGCAGTACTTC.

The chain recombines TRBV15 with TRBJ1-5, with TRBD1 identical over 9 bases. This CDR3 region has 18 residues. Germline CDR1 and CDR2: LNHNV and YYDKDF (reference sequence). Losses at the gene ends were 1 base for V and 0 bases for J; bases not matched to a gene: 7. The CDR3 sequence is CATSRGDRAPYSNQPQHF. CDR3 coding DNA: TGTGCCACCAGCAGAGGGGACAGGGCGCCCTATAGCAATCAGCCCCAGCATTTT. Complete variable domain (other parts from reference TRBV15 and TRBJ1-5): DAMVIQNPRYQVTQFGKPVTLSCSQTLNHNVMYWYQQKSSQAPKLLFHYYDKDFNNEADTPDNFQSRRPNTSFCFLDIRSPGLGDTAMYLCATSRGDRAPYSNQPQHFGDGTRLSIL.

This clone was recorded only once. V is TRBV28 and J is TRBJ1-5; D gene uncertain. The germline CDR1 and CDR2 sequences are MDHEN and SYDVKM. V lost 6 bases, J lost 5 bases, and 17 bases lay in between. This CDR3 contains 15 residues. CDR3 protein: CASRVRGLGDQPQHF. CDR3 DNA: TGTGCCAGCAGGGTCCGAGGGCTCGGAGATCAGCCCCAGCATTTT.

This sequence joins TRBV7-3 and TRBJ2-1; 14 nucleotides agree with TRBD2. The V and J ends lost 5 bases and 9 bases, in that order; junction bases with no gene match: 6. From germline, CDR1 is SGHTA and CDR2 FQGTGA. This CDR3 is built from 15 residues. The CDR3 region has the DNA TGTGCCAGCAGCCCCCGAGGACTAGCGGGGGGTGAGCAGTTCTTC. Protein product: CASSPRGLAGGEQFF.

V is TRBV21-1 and J is TRBJ1-5; no DNA check was done on the table's D call, TRBD1. TRBV21-1 counts as a pseudogene. This CDR3 region has 22 residues. The CDR3 loop is CASSKGLVLSGGQGANNQPQHF. The DNA of the CDR3 is TGTGCCAGCAGCAAAGGGCTTGTTCTGTCGGGGGGACAGGGGGCCAACAATCAGCCCCAGCATTTT.

The J gene is TRBJ2-1, the V gene TRBV2, with 10 bases that match TRBD2. Germline values: CDR1 SNHLY, CDR2 FYNNEI. The CDR3 consists of 15 residues. Losses at the gene ends were 2 bases for V and 4 bases for J; bases not matched to a gene: 2. CDR3 in amino acids: CASSERTSGYNEQFF. CDR3 in DNA: TGTGCCAGCAGTGAACGGACTAGCGGTTACAATGAGCAGTTCTTC.

The chain has TRBV6-2 or TRBV6-3 and TRBJ2-4; D unresolved. V was trimmed by 2 bases and J by 1 base, leaving 18 bases between them. Per germline, CDR1 MNHEY and CDR2 SVGEGT. The CDR3 covers 18 residues. The CDR3 nucleotides are TGTGCCAGCAGTTACGATCTAGTCGGGTGGGTGGCCAAAAACATTCAGTACTTC. It codes for CASSYDLVGWVAKNIQYF.

J is TRBJ2-7 and V is TRBV18; D is possibly TRBD2 (6 bases). CDR3 size: 18 residues. Germline CDR1 is KGHSH and CDR2 is LQKENI. V dropped 0 bases and J dropped 1 base, with 19 bases sitting between them. The DNA for the CDR3 is TGTGCCAGCTCACCACCGCACCTATTGTCTAGCGAATCCTACGAGCAGTACTTC. This codes for CASSPPHLLSSESYEQYF.

The chain is built from TRBV19 and TRBJ2-7; possible D gene TRBD1, 5 bases. CDR1 is LNHDA, CDR2 SQIVND, per germline (reference sequence). CDR3 length: 15 residues. The ends were cut back, 4 bases at V and 5 bases at J, with 18 bases in the middle. The CDR3 sequence is CASSTTVPGWHEQYF. Written as DNA, the CDR3 is TGTGCCAGTAGTACCACGGTCCCAGGGTGGCACGAGCAGTACTTC.

This chain uses TRBV2 with TRBJ2-1, with 11 positions matching TRBD1. With V trimmed by 4 bases and J by 1 base, 15 bases remained unmatched. CDR3 length: 20 residues. Germline CDR1 is SNHLY and CDR2 is FYNNEI. Written as DNA, the CDR3 is TGTGCCAGCAGTGCCATCCGCGGGACAGGGGGATCCCCATCCTACAATGAGCAGTTCTTC. This encodes CASSAIRGTGGSPSYNEQFF. The variable domain in full, completed from reference TRBV2 and TRBJ2-1, reads EPEVTQTPSHQVTQMGQEVILRCVPISNHLYFYWYRQILGQKVEFLVSFYNNEISEKSEIFDDQFSVERPDGSNFTLKIRSTKLEDSAMYFCASSAIRGTGGSPSYNEQFFGPGTRLTVL.

The chain combines TRBV7-9 with TRBJ2-3; 7 nucleotides match TRBD2. Germline CDR1 SEHNR, CDR2 FQNEAQ (reference sequence). The CDR3 sequence is 17 residues long. With 5 bases clipped from V and 0 bases from J, the junction kept 11 bases outside the gene matches. CDR3 bases: TGTGCCAGCAGCGGCCGACTAGCCCCGTTTAGCACAGATACGCAGTATTTT. Protein: CASSGRLAPFSTDTQYF. Full variable domain (missing parts from reference TRBV7-9 and TRBJ2-3): DTGVSQNPRHKITKRGQNVTFRCDPISEHNRLYWYRQTLGQGPEFLTYFQNEAQLEKSRLLSDRFSAERPKGSFSTLEIQRTEQGDSAMYLCASSGRLAPFSTDTQYFGPGTRLTVL.

The rearrangement joins TRBV2 to TRBJ1-4; TRBD1 is a possible D gene (5 bases). The CDR3 loop spans 15 amino acids. V lost 3 bases and J lost 8, with 16 bases in between. The germline CDR1 and CDR2 sequences are SNHLY and FYNNEI. The CDR3 region is CASSDDNGGGEKLFF. The CDR3 DNA follows: TGTGCCAGCAGTGATGACAATGGGGGTGGCGAAAAACTGTTTTTT.

The rearrangement links TRBV2 to TRBJ1-5; D call uncertain. V was shortened by 3 bases and J by 0 bases, with 6 bases between the two germline ends. Germline values: CDR1 SNHLY, CDR2 FYNNEI. The CDR3 sequence is 14 residues long. The CDR3 DNA reads TGTGCCAGCAGTGATAAGGTTAGCAATCAGCCCCAGCATTTT. It yields the protein CASSDKVSNQPQHF.

The CDR3 reads CAWSVQAGYTF. The DNA of the CDR3 is TGTGCCTGGAGTGTACAGGCAGGCTACACCTTC. V is TRBV30 and J is TRBJ1-2, with a possible D match to TRBD1 (5 bases). Trimming removed 0 bases from V and 8 bases from J, with 7 bases in between. The CDR3 spans 11 residues. The germline V gene encodes CDR1 GTSNPN and CDR2 SVGIG (reference sequence). Drawing the rest from reference TRBV30 and TRBJ1-2, the complete variable domain is SQTIHQWPATLVQPVGSPLSLECTVEGTSNPNLYWYRQAAGRGLQLLFYSVGIGQISSEVPQNLSASRPQDRQFILSSKKLLLSDSGFYLCAWSVQAGYTFGSGTRLTVV.

The chain couples TRBV7-8 to TRBJ2-5; 8 nucleotides align to TRBD1. CDR1 and CDR2 from the germline V gene are SGHVS and FQNEAQ. Unmatched junction bases numbered 10, after V lost 1 base and J lost 6 bases. This CDR3 region has 16 residues. CDR3 nucleotide sequence: TGTGCCAGCAGCTTAGTGGTTTCAGGGGGCAAGAAGACCCAGTACTTC. As protein: CASSLVVSGGKKTQYF.

The V gene is TRBV7-6, the J gene TRBJ2-1, with 14 bases fitting TRBD2. V was clipped by 5 bases and J by 9 bases; unmatched bases: 9. CDR3 length: 16 residues. The V gene's germline CDR1 is SGHVS and CDR2 FNYEAQ. CDR3 sequence reads: CASSPAAGLAGVEQFF. Written as DNA, the CDR3 is TGTGCCAGCAGCCCCGCCGCGGGACTAGCGGGAGTTGAGCAGTTCTTC.